This T cell receptor beta chain stems from a study of cytomegalovirus exposure and HLA in healthy donors. Whole-study findings and limits: CMV antigen specificity was confirmed in vitro for three CMV-associated chains.

In the case of this clone: Its antigen remains unknown.

The CDR3 covers 14 residues. In germline, CDR1 is MGHDK, CDR2 SYGVNS. The V gene lost 0 bases and the J gene lost 6 bases, with 11 bases spanning the gap. The PCR made use of 60 Vbeta and 13 Jbeta primers. Assay: immunoSEQ multiplex PCR; the TCRdb copy retains only in-frame clones and omits some. Altogether under 65,000 clones are present, approximately 81% being singletons, with the ten largest covering roughly 3.2%. The chain recombines TRBV25-1 with TRBJ1-2; D is perhaps TRBD1 (6 bases). The TCR sequence derives from a young woman in good health and CMV-seronegative. Sequenced material: PBMCs. The CDR3 DNA sequence: TGTGCCAGCAGTGAATATTCCAGGGGAAATGGCTACACCTTC. Protein product: CASSEYSRGNGYTF.